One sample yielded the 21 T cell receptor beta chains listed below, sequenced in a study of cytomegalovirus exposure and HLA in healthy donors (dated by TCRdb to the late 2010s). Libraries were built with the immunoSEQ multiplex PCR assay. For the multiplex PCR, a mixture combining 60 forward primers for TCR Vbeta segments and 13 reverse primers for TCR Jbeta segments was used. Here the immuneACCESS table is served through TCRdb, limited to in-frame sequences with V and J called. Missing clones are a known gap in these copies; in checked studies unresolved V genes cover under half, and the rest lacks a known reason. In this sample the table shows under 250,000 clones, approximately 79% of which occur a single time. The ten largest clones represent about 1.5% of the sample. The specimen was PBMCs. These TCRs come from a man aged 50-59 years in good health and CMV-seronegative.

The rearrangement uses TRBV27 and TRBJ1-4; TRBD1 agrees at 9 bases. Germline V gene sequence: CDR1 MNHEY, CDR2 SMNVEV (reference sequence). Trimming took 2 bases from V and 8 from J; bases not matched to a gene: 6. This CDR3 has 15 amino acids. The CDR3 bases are TGTGCCAGCAGTTTAAGGGACAGGGTTAACGAAAAACTGTTTTTT. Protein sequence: CASSLRDRVNEKLFF.

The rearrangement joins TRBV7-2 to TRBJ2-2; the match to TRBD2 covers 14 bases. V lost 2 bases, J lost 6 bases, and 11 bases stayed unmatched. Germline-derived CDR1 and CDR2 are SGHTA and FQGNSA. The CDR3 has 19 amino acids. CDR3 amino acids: CASSLRQGLAGETAGELFF. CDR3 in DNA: TGTGCCAGCAGCTTAAGACAGGGACTAGCGGGAGAAACGGCCGGGGAGCTGTTTTTT.

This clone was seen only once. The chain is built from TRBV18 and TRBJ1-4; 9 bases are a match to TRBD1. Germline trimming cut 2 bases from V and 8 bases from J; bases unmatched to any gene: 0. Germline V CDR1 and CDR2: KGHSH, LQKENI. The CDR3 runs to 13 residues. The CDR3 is CASSPGTGEKLFF. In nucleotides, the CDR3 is TGTGCCAGCTCACCAGGGACAGGGGAAAAACTGTTTTTT.

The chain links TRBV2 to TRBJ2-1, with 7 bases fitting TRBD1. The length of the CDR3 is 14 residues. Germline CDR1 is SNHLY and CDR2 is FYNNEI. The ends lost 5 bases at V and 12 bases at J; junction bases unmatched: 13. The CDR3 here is CASSTWTGQIGQFF. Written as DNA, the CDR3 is TGTGCCAGCAGTACCTGGACAGGACAAATCGGGCAGTTCTTC.

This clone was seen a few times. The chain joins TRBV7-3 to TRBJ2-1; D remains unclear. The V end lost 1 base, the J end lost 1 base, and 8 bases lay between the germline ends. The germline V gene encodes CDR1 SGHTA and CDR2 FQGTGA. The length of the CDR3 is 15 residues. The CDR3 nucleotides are TGTGCCAGCAGCTTAAATCCGGGTTCCTACAATGAGCAGTTCTTC. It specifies CASSLNPGSYNEQFF.

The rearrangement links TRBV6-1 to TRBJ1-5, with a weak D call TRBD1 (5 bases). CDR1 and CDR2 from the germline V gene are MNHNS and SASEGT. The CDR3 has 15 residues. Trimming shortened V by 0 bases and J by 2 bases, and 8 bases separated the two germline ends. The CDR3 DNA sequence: TGTGCCAGCAGTGAAGCGGAAGGGGGCAATCAGCCCCAGCATTTT. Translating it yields CASSEAEGGNQPQHF.

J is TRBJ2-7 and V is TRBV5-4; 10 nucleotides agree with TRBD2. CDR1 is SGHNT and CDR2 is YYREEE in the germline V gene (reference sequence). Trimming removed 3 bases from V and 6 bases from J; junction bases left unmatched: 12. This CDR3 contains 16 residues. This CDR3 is CASSSIGLAGAAEQYF. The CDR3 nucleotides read TGTGCCAGCAGCTCCATTGGGCTAGCGGGAGCCGCCGAGCAGTACTTC.

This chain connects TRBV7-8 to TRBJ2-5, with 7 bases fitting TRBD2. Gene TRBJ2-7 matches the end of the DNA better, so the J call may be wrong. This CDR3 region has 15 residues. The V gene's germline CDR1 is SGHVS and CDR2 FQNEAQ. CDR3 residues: CASSPRELASYEQYF. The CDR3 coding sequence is TGTGCCAGCAGCCCAAGAGAACTAGCGAGCTACGAGCAGTACTTC.

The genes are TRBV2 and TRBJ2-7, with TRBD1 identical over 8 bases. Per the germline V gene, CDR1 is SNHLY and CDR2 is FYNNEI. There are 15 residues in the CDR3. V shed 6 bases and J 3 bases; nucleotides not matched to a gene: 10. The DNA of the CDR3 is TGTGCCAGCAGACGCCGGACAGGGACGAGCTACGAGCAGTACTTC. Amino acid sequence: CASRRRTGTSYEQYF. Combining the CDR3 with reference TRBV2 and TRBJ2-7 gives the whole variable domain EPEVTQTPSHQVTQMGQEVILRCVPISNHLYFYWYRQILGQKVEFLVSFYNNEISEKSEIFDDQFSVERPDGSNFTLKIRSTKLEDSAMYFCASRRRTGTSYEQYFGPGTRLTVT.

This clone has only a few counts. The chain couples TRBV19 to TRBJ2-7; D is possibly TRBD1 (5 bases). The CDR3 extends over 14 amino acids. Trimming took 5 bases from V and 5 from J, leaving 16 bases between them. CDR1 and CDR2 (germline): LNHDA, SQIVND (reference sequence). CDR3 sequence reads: CASSGQGFHDEQYF. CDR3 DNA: TGTGCCAGTAGTGGGCAGGGCTTCCACGACGAGCAGTACTTC.

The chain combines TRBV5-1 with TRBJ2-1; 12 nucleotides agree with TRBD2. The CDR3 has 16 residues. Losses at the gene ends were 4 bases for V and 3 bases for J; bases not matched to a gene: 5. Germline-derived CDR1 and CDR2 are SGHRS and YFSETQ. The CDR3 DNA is TGCGCCAGCAGCCCTTCTAGCGGGGGGGGCTACAATGAGCAGTTCTTC. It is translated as CASSPSSGGGYNEQFF.

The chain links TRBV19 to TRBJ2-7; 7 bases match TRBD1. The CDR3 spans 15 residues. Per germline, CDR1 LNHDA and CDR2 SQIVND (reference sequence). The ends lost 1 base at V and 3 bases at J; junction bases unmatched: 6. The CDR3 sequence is CASSIGTGPLYEQYF. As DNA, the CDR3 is TGTGCCAGTAGTATAGGGACAGGACCCCTCTACGAGCAGTACTTC.

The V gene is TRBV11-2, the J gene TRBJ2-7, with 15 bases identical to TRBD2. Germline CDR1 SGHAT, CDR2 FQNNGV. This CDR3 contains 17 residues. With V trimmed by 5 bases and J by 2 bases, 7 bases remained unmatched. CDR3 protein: CASSARTSGRAAYEQYF. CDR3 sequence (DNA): TGTGCCAGCAGCGCGCGGACTAGCGGGAGGGCAGCCTACGAGCAGTACTTC.

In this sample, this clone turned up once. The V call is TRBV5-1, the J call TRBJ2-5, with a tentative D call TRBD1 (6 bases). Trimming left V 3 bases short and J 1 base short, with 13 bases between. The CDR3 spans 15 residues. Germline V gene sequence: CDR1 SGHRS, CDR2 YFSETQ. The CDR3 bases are TGCGCCAGCAGCTCGGAAGGACAGTCCCAAGAGACCCAGTACTTC. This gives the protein CASSSEGQSQETQYF.

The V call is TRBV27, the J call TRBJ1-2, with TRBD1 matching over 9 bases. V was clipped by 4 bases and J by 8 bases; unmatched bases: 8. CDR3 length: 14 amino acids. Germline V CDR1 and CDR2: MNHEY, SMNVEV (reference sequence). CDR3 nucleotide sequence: TGTGCCAGCAGTTCGGGGACAGGGTTGGGCGGCTACACCTTC. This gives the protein CASSSGTGLGGYTF.

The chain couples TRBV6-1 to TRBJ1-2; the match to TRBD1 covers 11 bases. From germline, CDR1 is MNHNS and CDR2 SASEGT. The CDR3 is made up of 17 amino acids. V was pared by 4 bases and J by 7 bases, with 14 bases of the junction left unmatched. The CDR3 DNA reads TGTGCCAGCAGTGGCCAGCCGGGACAGGGGGGTTCGGCTGGCTACACCTTC. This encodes CASSGQPGQGGSAGYTF.

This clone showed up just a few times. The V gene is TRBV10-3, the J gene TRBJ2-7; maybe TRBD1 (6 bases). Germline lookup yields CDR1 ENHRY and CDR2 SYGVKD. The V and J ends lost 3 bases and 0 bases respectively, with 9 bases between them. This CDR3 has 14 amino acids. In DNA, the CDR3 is TGTGCCATCAGTGACACAGGGAACTCCTACGAGCAGTACTTC. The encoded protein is CAISDTGNSYEQYF.

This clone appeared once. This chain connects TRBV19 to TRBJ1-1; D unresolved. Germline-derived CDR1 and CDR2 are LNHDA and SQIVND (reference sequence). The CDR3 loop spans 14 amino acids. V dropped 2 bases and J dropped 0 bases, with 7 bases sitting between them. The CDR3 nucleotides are TGTGCCAGTAGTATATTCGCAGTGAACACTGAAGCTTTCTTT. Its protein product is CASSIFAVNTEAFF.

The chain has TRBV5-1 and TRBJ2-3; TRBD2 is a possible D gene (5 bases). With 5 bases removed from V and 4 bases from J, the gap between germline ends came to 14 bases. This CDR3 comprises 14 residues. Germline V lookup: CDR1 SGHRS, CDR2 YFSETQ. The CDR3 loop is CASRLVLGPDTQYF. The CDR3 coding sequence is TGCGCCAGCAGACTCGTACTAGGACCAGATACGCAGTATTTT.

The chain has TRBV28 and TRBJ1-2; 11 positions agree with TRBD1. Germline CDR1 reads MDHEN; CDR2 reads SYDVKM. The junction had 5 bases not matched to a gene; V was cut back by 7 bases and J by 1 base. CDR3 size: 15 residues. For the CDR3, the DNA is TGTGCCAGCAAGGGACAGGGGGGCAATAACTATGGCTACACCTTC. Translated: CASKGQGGNNYGYTF.

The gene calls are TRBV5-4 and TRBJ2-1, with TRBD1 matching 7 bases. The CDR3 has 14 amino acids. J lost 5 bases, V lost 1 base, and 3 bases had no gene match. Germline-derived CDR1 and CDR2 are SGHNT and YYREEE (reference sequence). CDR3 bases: TGTGCCAGCAGCTTGAGGGACAGAAACAATGAGCAGTTCTTC. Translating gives CASSLRDRNNEQFF.